The next 31 T cell receptor beta chains were all read from a single sample in a study of siplizumab effects on memory and regulatory T cells. Method: immunoSEQ multiplex PCR; TCRdb's copy keeps in-frame clones and lacks some. Of about 56,000 clones in the sample, about 98% were seen once. The specimen was naive CD8+ T cells sorted from blood. Source of these receptors: a human donor in good health.

The chain joins TRBV4-1 to TRBJ2-1; TRBD2 matches 11 bases. The CDR3 has 20 residues. With 4 bases clipped from V and 3 bases from J, the junction kept 17 bases outside the gene matches. Germline loops: CDR1 MGHRA, CDR2 YSYEKL. CDR3 nucleotide sequence: TGCGCCAGCAGCCCTGTTTCCGGGACTAGCGGAGTCGGACTCTACAATGAGCAGTTCTTC. The encoded protein is CASSPVSGTSGVGLYNEQFF.

The chain recombines TRBV30 with TRBJ2-5; TRBD2 aligns across 14 bases. This CDR3 is 15 amino acids long. The V segment lost 2 bases and the J segment 5 bases; nucleotides outside the gene matches: 4. CDR1 GTSNPN and CDR2 SVGIG come from the germline V gene (reference sequence). CDR3 amino acids: CAWSPGLAGAETQYF. CDR3 in DNA: TGTGCCTGGAGTCCGGGACTAGCGGGAGCGGAGACCCAGTACTTC.

J is TRBJ2-3 and V is TRBV29-1; D may be TRBD2 (6 bases). The CDR3 loop spans 15 amino acids. The germline gives CDR1 SQVTM, CDR2 ANQGSEA. V lost 3 bases to trimming and J lost 2 bases, with 15 bases between them. The CDR3 loop is CSVEGGGVLTDTQYF. The DNA for the CDR3 is TGCAGCGTTGAGGGAGGCGGGGTACTCACAGATACGCAGTATTTT.

As regards this clone: Other DNA sequences within the sample encode an identical CDR3. The genes are TRBV7-9 and TRBJ2-7; D is ambiguous. CDR1 SEHNR and CDR2 FQNEAQ come from the germline V gene (reference sequence). V was cut by 1 base and J by 2 bases, with 3 bases left in between. The CDR3 runs 12 residues. The CDR3: CASSLGAYEQYF. The CDR3 DNA sequence: TGTGCCAGCAGCTTAGGTGCCTACGAGCAGTACTTC.

The CDR3 region is CASSSWTPNTGELFF. CDR3 DNA sequence: TGTGCCAGCAGTTCCTGGACACCGAACACCGGGGAGCTGTTTTTT. V and J are TRBV27 and TRBJ2-2; weak D call: TRBD1 (5 bases). The germline CDR1 and CDR2 sequences are MNHEY and SMNVEV (reference sequence). The V gene lost 4 bases and the J gene lost 0 bases, with 9 bases spanning the gap. CDR3 length equals 15 residues.

This chain joins TRBV9 and TRBJ1-2; D call uncertain. V lost 7 bases and J 5 bases, leaving 9 bases between the germline ends. The length of the CDR3 is 11 residues. Germline V gene data show CDR1 as SGDLS and CDR2 as YYNGEE. CDR3 sequence reads: CASGGSYGYTF. The CDR3 nucleotides read TGTGCCAGCGGAGGGTCTTATGGCTACACCTTC.

The V gene is TRBV6-1, the J gene TRBJ1-5; no reliable D call. CDR1 and CDR2 (germline): MNHNS, SASEGT. This CDR3 is 12 amino acids long. The ends were cut back, 2 bases at V and 7 bases at J, with 6 bases in the middle. CDR3 sequence reads: CASSEFWQPQHF. CDR3 nucleotides: TGTGCCAGCAGTGAATTTTGGCAGCCCCAGCATTTT.

The chain is built from TRBV6-1 and TRBJ1-1; 7 nucleotides agree with TRBD1. CDR1 is MNHNS and CDR2 is SASEGT in the germline V gene. The CDR3 is 15 residues long. With V trimmed by 1 base and J by 0 bases, 2 bases remained unmatched. The CDR3 here is CASSEEDRMNTEAFF. The CDR3 nucleotides are TGTGCCAGCAGTGAAGAGGACAGGATGAACACTGAAGCTTTCTTT.

The V gene is TRBV7-6, the J gene TRBJ2-1; TRBD2 might be the D (5 bases). Germline values: CDR1 SGHVS, CDR2 FNYEAQ. Trimming shortened V by 0 bases and J by 8 bases, and 14 bases separated the two germline ends. The CDR3 is 15 amino acids. CDR3 bases: TGTGCCAGCAGCTTAGCGGGAGCTGGTGTCGATGAGCAGTTCTTC. Protein product: CASSLAGAGVDEQFF.

This clone was observed once. This chain links TRBV6-5 with TRBJ2-3, with 10 bases aligning to TRBD1. Germline values: CDR1 MNHEY, CDR2 SVGAGI. The CDR3 totals 15 residues. V was pared by 6 bases and J by 6 bases, with 9 bases of the junction left unmatched. CDR3 amino acids: CASSNGGQGFDTQYF. The DNA of the CDR3 is TGTGCCAGCAGCAATGGGGGACAGGGGTTCGATACGCAGTATTTT.

This sequence joins TRBV18 and TRBJ2-7; maybe TRBD2 (5 bases). The CDR3 spans 13 residues. Per germline, CDR1 KGHSH and CDR2 LQKENI. V lost 0 bases to trimming and J lost 6 bases, with 9 bases between them. The CDR3 DNA is TGTGCCAGCTCACCACCCCTTGCGGGCGAGCAGTACTTC. Its translation: CASSPPLAGEQYF.

V and J are TRBV14 and TRBJ2-1; TRBD2 matches 7 bases. This CDR3 is 15 amino acids long. Per germline, CDR1 SGHDN and CDR2 FVKESK. After removal of 0 bases from V and 6 bases from J, the junction contained 5 bases not matched to a gene. CDR3 nucleotides: TGTGCCAGCAGCCAAGAGGCGGGGGTGGTCAATGAGCAGTTCTTC. This codes for CASSQEAGVVNEQFF.

The V and J genes are TRBV4-1 and TRBJ2-7, with unresolved D. V shed 1 base and J shed 5 bases, with 12 bases lying between them. Germline V gives CDR1 MGHRA, CDR2 YSYEKL. The CDR3 spans 14 residues. CDR3 coding DNA: TGCGCCAGCAGCCAAGTGAGCCTTCGGGACGAGCAGTACTTC. Its protein product is CASSQVSLRDEQYF.

The chain links TRBV27 to TRBJ2-7; no firm D call. Germline CDR1 MNHEY, CDR2 SMNVEV (reference sequence). Deletions cut 0 bases from V and 5 bases from J, with 14 bases between. The CDR3 runs 15 residues. The CDR3 here is CASSLSRSSVHEQYF. The DNA for the CDR3 is TGTGCCAGCAGTTTATCGAGATCATCGGTCCACGAGCAGTACTTC.

J is TRBJ2-7 and V is TRBV12-5, with D perhaps matching TRBD2 (6 bases). The CDR3 runs to 13 residues. V was trimmed by 3 bases and J by 3 bases, leaving 9 bases between them. The germline gives CDR1 LGHNT, CDR2 FRNRAP. CDR3 protein: CASGFGGNYEQYF. Written as DNA, the CDR3 is TGTGCTAGTGGTTTTGGGGGGAACTACGAGCAGTACTTC.

The chain joins TRBV7-9 to TRBJ2-1, with D maybe TRBD2 (5 bases). Germline CDR1 SEHNR, CDR2 FQNEAQ (reference sequence). The CDR3 loop spans 16 amino acids. Trimming removed 1 base at V and 3 bases at J, with 13 bases between. CDR3 in DNA: TGTGCCAGCAGCTTAGGGGTGGCGGGTATCTACAATGAGCAGTTCTTC. As protein: CASSLGVAGIYNEQFF.

With respect to this clone: Relative to the germline gene, one junction end is altered; a read error may explain this. This sequence joins TRBV5-6 and TRBJ1-1, with D unclear. Germline loops: CDR1 SGHDT, CDR2 YYEEEE. The CDR3 has 14 amino acids. CDR3 sequence reads: CASSLGWAALEAFF. As DNA, the CDR3 is TGTGCCAGCAGTTTGGGGTGGGCGGCTCTTGAAGCTTTCTTT.

J is TRBJ2-3 and V is TRBV25-1; D is possibly TRBD2 (6 bases). CDR1 is MGHDK, CDR2 SYGVNS, per germline. V dropped 6 bases and J dropped 3 bases, with 10 bases sitting between them. The CDR3 has 13 residues. The CDR3 here is CASSGSGTDTQYF. The CDR3 nucleotides are TGTGCCAGCAGCGGGAGTGGGACAGATACGCAGTATTTT.

This clone was seen once. J is TRBJ2-1 and V is TRBV4-2; 10 bases match TRBD2. Germline V CDR1 and CDR2: LGHNA, YNFKEQ. The trim removed 0 bases at V and 8 bases at J, leaving 10 bases unmatched. The CDR3 is 17 residues long. The CDR3: CASSQEEPSGSQDEQFF. In DNA form, the CDR3 reads TGTGCCAGCAGCCAAGAGGAACCTAGCGGGAGTCAGGATGAGCAGTTCTTC.

This clone was picked up one time. The chain uses TRBV7-9 and TRBJ2-5; D is ambiguous. With 6 bases removed from V and 4 bases from J, the gap between germline ends came to 12 bases. The length of the CDR3 is 13 residues. The germline gives CDR1 SEHNR, CDR2 FQNEAQ (reference sequence). CDR3 in amino acids: CASRPTSGETQYF. The DNA for the CDR3 is TGTGCCAGCAGGCCGACTTCGGGAGAGACCCAGTACTTC.

The V call is TRBV6-1, the J call TRBJ1-3, with D possibly TRBD1 on 5 matching bases. Trimming took 2 bases from V and 0 from J, leaving 11 bases between them. Per germline, CDR1 MNHNS and CDR2 SASEGT. The CDR3 runs to 16 residues. CDR3 in DNA: TGTGCCAGCAGTGAATGGCGGGGGGGCTCTGGAAACACCATATATTTT. Its translation is CASSEWRGGSGNTIYF.

V usage is TRBV5-4 and J usage is TRBJ2-7; D is possibly TRBD2 (5 bases). The germline V and J ends were trimmed by 1 base and 5 bases, with 13 bases remaining between them. Germline lookup yields CDR1 SGHNT and CDR2 YYREEE (reference sequence). The CDR3 is made up of 14 amino acids. CDR3 sequence: CASSLIVGSDEQYF. CDR3 nucleotides: TGTGCCAGCAGCTTGATTGTAGGTAGCGACGAGCAGTACTTC. The full variable domain, rest sourced from reference TRBV5-4 and TRBJ2-7, is ETGVTQSPTHLIKTRGQQVTLRCSSQSGHNTVSWYQQALGQGPQFIFQYYREEENGRGNFPPRFSGLQFPNYSSELNVNALELDDSALYLCASSLIVGSDEQYFGPGTRLTVT.

The V and J genes are TRBV27 and TRBJ2-7, with D possibly matching TRBD2 (7 bases). V dropped 7 bases and J dropped 7 bases, with 14 bases sitting between them. Germline V gene lookup returns CDR1 MNHEY and CDR2 SMNVEV (reference sequence). CDR3 length equals 12 residues. The CDR3: CASIGGGREQYF. In nucleotides, the CDR3 is TGTGCCAGCATAGGGGGGGGCCGGGAGCAGTACTTC.

The gene calls are TRBV7-2 and TRBJ2-5; D remains unclear. CDR3 length equals 16 residues. Per the germline V gene, CDR1 is SGHTA and CDR2 is FQGNSA. V dropped 2 bases and J dropped 5 bases, with 18 bases sitting between them. CDR3 residues: CASSLSETDVTETQYF. CDR3 coding DNA: TGTGCCAGCAGCTTATCTGAAACAGACGTTACGGAGACCCAGTACTTC.

The rearrangement joins TRBV28 to TRBJ2-7, with TRBD2 identical over 7 bases. Germline assignment: CDR1 MDHEN and CDR2 SYDVKM. V dropped 2 bases and J dropped 3; count of bases not matched to a gene: 4. The CDR3 contains 14 residues. The CDR3 DNA is TGTGCCAGCAGTTTAGGGCTAGCGGACTACGAGCAGTACTTC. Protein product: CASSLGLADYEQYF.

Remarks on this clone: The junction departs from the called germline gene at one end, perhaps through a read error. Within the sample, other DNA sequences also encode this same CDR3. The chain uses TRBV5-6 and TRBJ1-2; tentatively, D is TRBD1 (5 bases). The length of the CDR3 is 15 residues. CDR1 is SGHDT, CDR2 YYEEEE, per germline. The chain's CDR3 is CASSPGPAPNYGYTF. The CDR3 nucleotides are TGTGCCAGCAGCCCGGGGCCGGCACCTAACTATGGTTACACCTTC.

The rearrangement joins TRBV30 to TRBJ2-3; TRBD2 is a possible D gene (6 bases). Trimming left V 5 bases short and J 0 bases short, with 9 bases between. The CDR3 has 13 residues. CDR1 GTSNPN and CDR2 SVGIG come from the germline V gene (reference sequence). This CDR3 reads CAWERVSTDTQYF. As DNA, the CDR3 is TGTGCCTGGGAGCGGGTAAGCACAGATACGCAGTATTTT.

The CDR3 sequence is CASSLVPRYSNQPQHF. CDR3 DNA sequence: TGCGCCAGCAGCTTGGTGCCCAGGTATAGCAATCAGCCCCAGCATTTT. The V and J genes are TRBV5-1 and TRBJ1-5; unclear D gene. CDR1 is SGHRS, CDR2 YFSETQ, per germline. The length of the CDR3 is 16 residues. Trimming removed 0 bases from V and 0 bases from J, with 10 bases in between.

This chain links TRBV28 with TRBJ1-1; no firm D call. The CDR3 extends over 14 amino acids. CDR1 and CDR2 from the germline V gene are MDHEN and SYDVKM. The V end lost 6 bases, the J end lost 6 bases, and 17 bases lay between the germline ends. The CDR3 DNA is TGTGCCAGCAGGTTCACAGAGGGAATCTCTGAAGCTTTCTTT. This translates into CASRFTEGISEAFF.

The rearrangement uses TRBV27 and TRBJ2-1; D remains unclear. V was clipped by 7 bases and J by 3 bases, with 10 bases between them. This CDR3 comprises 13 residues. Germline CDR1 reads MNHEY; CDR2 reads SMNVEV (reference sequence). For the CDR3, the DNA is TGTGCCAGCATAGGCCTGGTCTACAATGAGCAGTTCTTC. Its protein is CASIGLVYNEQFF.

This chain joins TRBV6-6 and TRBJ2-1, with D perhaps TRBD1 (5 bases). The ends were cut back, 6 bases at V and 7 bases at J, with 10 bases in the middle. The CDR3 is 12 amino acids. Germline CDR1 and CDR2: MNHNY and SVGAGI (reference sequence). The CDR3 nucleotides read TGTGCCAGCAGAACACAGGCAAATGAGCAGTTCTTC. Residues: CASRTQANEQFF.